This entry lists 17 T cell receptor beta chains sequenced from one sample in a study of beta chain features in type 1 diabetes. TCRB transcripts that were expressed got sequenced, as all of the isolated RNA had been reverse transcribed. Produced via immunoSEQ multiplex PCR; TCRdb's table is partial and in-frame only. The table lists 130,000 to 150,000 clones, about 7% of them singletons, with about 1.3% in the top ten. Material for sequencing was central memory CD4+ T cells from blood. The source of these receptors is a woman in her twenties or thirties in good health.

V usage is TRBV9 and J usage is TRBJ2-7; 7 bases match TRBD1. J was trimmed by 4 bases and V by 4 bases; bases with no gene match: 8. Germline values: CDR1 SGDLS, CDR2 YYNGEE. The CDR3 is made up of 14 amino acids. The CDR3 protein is CASSPRGGVYEQYF. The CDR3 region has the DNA TGTGCCAGCAGCCCCAGAGGGGGCGTGTACGAGCAGTACTTC.

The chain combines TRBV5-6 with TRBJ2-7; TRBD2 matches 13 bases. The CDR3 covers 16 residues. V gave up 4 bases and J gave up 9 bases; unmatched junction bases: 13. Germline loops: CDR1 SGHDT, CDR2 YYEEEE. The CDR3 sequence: CASSRTSGSPGGGQYF. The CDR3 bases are TGTGCCAGCAGCAGGACTAGCGGGAGCCCCGGGGGCGGGCAGTACTTC. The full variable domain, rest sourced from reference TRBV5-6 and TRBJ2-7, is DAGVTQSPTHLIKTRGQQVTLRCSPKSGHDTVSWYQQALGQGPQFIFQYYEEEERQRGNFPDRFSGHQFPNYSSELNVNALLLGDSALYLCASSRTSGSPGGGQYFGPGTRLTVT.

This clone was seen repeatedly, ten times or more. The CDR3 DNA follows: TGTGCCATCAGTGAGTCAGGGACAGACAATGAGCAGTTCTTC. It yields the protein CAISESGTDNEQFF. The chain carries TRBV10-3 and TRBJ2-1; TRBD1 aligns across 7 bases. Trimming took 0 bases from V and 5 from J; bases not matched to a gene: 1. The germline gives CDR1 ENHRY, CDR2 SYGVKD. The CDR3 contains 14 residues.

This chain's CDR3 is CASSLEPVGGEQFF. The DNA of the CDR3 is TGTGCCAGCAGCTTGGAACCAGTGGGAGGCGAGCAGTTCTTC. This rearrangement joins TRBV5-4 to TRBJ2-1, with D tentatively TRBD2 (6 bases). Looked up from germline, CDR1 is SGHNT and CDR2 is YYREEE (reference sequence). The CDR3 consists of 14 residues. Between the trimmed V and J ends, which lost 0 bases and 10 bases, there was a span of 14 bases.

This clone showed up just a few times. The CDR3 sequence is CSVEVPPEGFGYTF. The CDR3 DNA reads TGCAGCGTTGAAGTCCCGCCGGAGGGGTTTGGCTACACCTTC. V is TRBV29-1 and J is TRBJ1-2; D is possibly TRBD1 (5 bases). Germline CDR1 SQVTM, CDR2 ANQGSEA. This CDR3 region has 14 residues. Trimming stripped 1 base from V and 7 bases from J, with 16 bases between.

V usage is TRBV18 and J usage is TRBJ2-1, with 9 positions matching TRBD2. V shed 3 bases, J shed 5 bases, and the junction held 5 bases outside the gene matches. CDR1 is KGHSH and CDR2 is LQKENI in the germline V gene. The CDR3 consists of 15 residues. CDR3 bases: TGTGCCAGCTCACCGGGACTAGCCCCTAACAATGAGCAGTTCTTC. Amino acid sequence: CASSPGLAPNNEQFF.

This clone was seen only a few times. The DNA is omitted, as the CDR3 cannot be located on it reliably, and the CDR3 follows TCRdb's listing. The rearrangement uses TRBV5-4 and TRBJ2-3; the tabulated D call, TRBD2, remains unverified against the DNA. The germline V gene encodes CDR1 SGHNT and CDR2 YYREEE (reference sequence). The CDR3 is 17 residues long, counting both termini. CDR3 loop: CASSSSSGTTGTDTQYF.

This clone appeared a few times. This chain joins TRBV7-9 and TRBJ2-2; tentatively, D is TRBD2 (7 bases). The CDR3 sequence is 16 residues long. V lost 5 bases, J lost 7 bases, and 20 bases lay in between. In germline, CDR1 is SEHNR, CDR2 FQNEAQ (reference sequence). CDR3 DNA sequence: TGTGCCAGCAGCCACCGACTAGCCCTAGGGGGCGGGGAGCTGTTTTTT. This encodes CASSHRLALGGGELFF.

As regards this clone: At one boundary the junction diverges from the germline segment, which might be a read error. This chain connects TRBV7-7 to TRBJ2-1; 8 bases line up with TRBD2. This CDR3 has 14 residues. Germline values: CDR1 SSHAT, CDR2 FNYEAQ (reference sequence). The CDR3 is CASSFSGTNNEQFF. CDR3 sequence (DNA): TGTGCTAGCAGCTTTAGCGGGACGAACAATGAGCAGTTCTTC.

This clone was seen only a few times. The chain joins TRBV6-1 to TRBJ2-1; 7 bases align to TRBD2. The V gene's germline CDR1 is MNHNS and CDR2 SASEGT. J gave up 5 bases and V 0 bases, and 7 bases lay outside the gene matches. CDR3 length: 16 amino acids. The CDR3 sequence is CASSEALASGHNEQFF. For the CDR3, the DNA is TGTGCCAGCAGTGAAGCGTTGGCTAGCGGTCACAATGAGCAGTTCTTC.

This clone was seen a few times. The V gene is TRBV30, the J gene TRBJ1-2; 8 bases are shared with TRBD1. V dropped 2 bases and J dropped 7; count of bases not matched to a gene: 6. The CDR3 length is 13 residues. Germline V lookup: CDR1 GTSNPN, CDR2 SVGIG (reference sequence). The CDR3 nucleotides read TGTGCCTGGAGTCCAGGGGGCACAGTTGGCTACACCTTC. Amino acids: CAWSPGGTVGYTF.

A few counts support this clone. CDR3 sequence reads: CSAEGQGNEQYF. As DNA, the CDR3 is TGCAGCGCCGAAGGACAGGGGAACGAGCAGTACTTC. V is TRBV29-1 and J is TRBJ2-7, with 9 bases that match TRBD1. The CDR3 spans 12 residues. Per germline, CDR1 SQVTM and CDR2 ANQGSEA. The V gene end was trimmed by 7 bases and the J gene end by 5 bases; junction bases not matched to a gene: 6.

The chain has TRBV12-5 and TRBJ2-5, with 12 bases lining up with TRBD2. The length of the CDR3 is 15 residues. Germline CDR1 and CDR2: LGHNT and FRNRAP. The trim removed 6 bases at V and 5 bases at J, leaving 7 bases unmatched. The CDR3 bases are TGTGCTAGTGGCCGTGGACTAGCGGGAAGTGAGACCCAGTACTTC. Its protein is CASGRGLAGSETQYF.

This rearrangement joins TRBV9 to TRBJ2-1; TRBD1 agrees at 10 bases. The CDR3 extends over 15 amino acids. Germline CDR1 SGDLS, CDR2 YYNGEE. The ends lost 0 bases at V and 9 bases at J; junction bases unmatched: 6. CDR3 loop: CASSVGGQGMSEQFF. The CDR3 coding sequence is TGTGCCAGCAGCGTAGGGGGACAGGGGATGAGTGAGCAGTTCTTC.

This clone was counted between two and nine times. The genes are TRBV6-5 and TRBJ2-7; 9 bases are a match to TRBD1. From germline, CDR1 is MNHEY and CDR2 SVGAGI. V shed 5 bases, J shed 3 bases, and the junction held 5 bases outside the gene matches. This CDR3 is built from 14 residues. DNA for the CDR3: TGTGCCAGCAGTGAATCGGGACAGGGCTACGAGCAGTACTTC. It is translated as CASSESGQGYEQYF.

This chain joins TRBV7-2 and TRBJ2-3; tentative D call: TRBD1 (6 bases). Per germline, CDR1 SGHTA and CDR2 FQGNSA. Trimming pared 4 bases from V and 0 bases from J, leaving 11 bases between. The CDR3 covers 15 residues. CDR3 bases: TGTGCCAGCAGCTCAACCGGACAGAGCACAGATACGCAGTATTTT. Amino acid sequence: CASSSTGQSTDTQYF.

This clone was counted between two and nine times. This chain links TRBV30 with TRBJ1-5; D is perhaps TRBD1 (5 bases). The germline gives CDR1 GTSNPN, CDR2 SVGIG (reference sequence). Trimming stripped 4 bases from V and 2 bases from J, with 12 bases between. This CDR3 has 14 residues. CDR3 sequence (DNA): TGTGCCTGGAACGGGGGTAGCGGCAATCAGCCCCAGCATTTT. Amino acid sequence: CAWNGGSGNQPQHF.